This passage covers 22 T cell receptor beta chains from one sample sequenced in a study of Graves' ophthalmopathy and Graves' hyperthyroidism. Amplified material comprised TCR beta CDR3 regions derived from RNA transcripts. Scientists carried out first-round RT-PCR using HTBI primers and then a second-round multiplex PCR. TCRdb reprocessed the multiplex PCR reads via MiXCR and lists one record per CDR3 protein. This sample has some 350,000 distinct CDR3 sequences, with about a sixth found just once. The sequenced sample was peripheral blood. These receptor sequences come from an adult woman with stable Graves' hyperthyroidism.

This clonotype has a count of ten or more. This CDR3 is CAISFLPGLFEEGNTEAFF. For the CDR3, the DNA is TGTGCCATCAGTTTCCTACCGGGTCTTTTCGAAGAGGGCAACACTGAAGCTTTCTTT. The rearrangement uses TRBV10-3 and TRBJ1-1; D unresolved. Germline CDR1 is ENHRY and CDR2 is SYGVKD. The CDR3 contains 19 residues. V was shortened by 5 bases and J by 2 bases, with 27 bases between the two germline ends.

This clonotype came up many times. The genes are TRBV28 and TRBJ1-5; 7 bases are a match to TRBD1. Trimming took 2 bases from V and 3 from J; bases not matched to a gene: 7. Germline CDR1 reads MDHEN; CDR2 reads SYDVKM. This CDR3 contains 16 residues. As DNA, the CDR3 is TGTGCCAGCAGTTTAAAGGCAGGGGGTTACAATCAGCCCCAGCATTTT. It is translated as CASSLKAGGYNQPQHF.

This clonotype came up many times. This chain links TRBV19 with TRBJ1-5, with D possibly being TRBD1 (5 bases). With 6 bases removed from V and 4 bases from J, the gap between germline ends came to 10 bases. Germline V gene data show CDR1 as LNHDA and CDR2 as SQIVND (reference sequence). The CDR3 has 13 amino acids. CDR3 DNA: TGTGCCAGTAGCACCAGGGTAAATCAGCCCCAGCATTTT. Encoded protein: CASSTRVNQPQHF.

The chain's CDR3 is CASSFSGLPSYEQYF. DNA of the CDR3: TGTGCCAGCAGCTTTTCCGGACTGCCCTCCTACGAGCAGTACTTC. The chain recombines TRBV7-8 with TRBJ2-7; maybe TRBD2 (5 bases). Germline V gene sequence: CDR1 SGHVS, CDR2 FQNEAQ. This CDR3 spans 15 amino acids. The V gene lost 3 bases and the J gene lost 0 bases, with 12 bases spanning the gap.

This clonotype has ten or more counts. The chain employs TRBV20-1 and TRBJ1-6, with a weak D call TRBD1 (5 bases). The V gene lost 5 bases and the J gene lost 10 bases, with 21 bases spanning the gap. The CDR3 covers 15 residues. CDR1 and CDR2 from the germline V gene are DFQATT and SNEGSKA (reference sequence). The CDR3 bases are TGCAGTGCTGGACGAGGGTCCAGGGAGTACTCACCCCTCCACTTT. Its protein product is CSAGRGSREYSPLHF.

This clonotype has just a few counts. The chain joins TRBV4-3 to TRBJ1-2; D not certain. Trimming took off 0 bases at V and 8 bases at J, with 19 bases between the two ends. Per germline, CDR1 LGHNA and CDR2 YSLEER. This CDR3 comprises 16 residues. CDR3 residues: CASSQETATPVGGYTF. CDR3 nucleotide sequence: TGCGCCAGCAGCCAAGAGACGGCCACTCCGGTCGGCGGCTACACCTTC.

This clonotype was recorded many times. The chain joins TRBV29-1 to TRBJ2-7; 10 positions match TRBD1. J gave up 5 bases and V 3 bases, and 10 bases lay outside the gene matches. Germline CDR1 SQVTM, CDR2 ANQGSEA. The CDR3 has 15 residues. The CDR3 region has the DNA TGCAGCGTTGATCGGCCGGACAGGGGGTTCCACGAGCAGTACTTC. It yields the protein CSVDRPDRGFHEQYF.

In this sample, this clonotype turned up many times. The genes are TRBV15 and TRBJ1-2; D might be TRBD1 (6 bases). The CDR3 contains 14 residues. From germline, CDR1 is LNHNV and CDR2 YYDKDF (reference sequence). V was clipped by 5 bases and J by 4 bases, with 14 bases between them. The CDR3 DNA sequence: TGTGCCACCAGCCCCCCGGGGGGGGCCTATGGCTACACCTTC. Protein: CATSPPGGAYGYTF. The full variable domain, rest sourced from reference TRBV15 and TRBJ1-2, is DAMVIQNPRYQVTQFGKPVTLSCSQTLNHNVMYWYQQKSSQAPKLLFHYYDKDFNNEADTPDNFQSRRPNTSFCFLDIRSPGLGDTAMYLCATSPPGGAYGYTFGSGTRLTVV.

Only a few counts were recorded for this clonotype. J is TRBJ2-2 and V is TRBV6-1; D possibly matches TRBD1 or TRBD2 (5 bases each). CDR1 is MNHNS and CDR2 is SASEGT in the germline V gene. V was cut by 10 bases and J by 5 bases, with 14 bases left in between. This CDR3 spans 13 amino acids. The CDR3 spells CATGRQGTGELFF. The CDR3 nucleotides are TGTGCCACGGGACGGCAGGGAACCGGGGAGCTGTTTTTT.

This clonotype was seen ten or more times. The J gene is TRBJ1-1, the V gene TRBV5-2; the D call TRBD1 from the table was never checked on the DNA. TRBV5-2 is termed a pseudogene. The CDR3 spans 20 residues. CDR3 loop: CASTWRDRGFVGGLNTEAFF. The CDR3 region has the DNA TGTGCCAGCACCTGGAGGGACAGGGGCTTTGTCGGTGGATTGAACACTGAAGCTTTCTTT.

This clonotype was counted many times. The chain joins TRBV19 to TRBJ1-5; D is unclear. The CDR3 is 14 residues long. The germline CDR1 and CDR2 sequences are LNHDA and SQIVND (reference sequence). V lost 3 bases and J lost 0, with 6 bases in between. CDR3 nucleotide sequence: TGTGCCAGTAGTATGTTGGTTAGCAATCAGCCCCAGCATTTT. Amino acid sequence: CASSMLVSNQPQHF. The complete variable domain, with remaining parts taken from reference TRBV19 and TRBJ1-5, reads DGGITQSPKYLFRKEGQNVTLSCEQNLNHDAMYWYRQDPGQGLRLIYYSQIVNDFQKGDIAEGYSVSREKKESFPLTVTSAQKNPTAFYLCASSMLVSNQPQHFGDGTRLSIL.

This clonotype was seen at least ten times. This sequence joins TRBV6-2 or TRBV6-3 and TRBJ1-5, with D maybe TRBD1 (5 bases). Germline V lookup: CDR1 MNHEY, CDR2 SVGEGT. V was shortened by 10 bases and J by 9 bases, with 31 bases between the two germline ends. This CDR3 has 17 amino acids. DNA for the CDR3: TGTGCCATGAACCCATTTTGGGGACCGCCCGGACCATGGCCCCAGCATTTT. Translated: CAMNPFWGPPGPWPQHF.

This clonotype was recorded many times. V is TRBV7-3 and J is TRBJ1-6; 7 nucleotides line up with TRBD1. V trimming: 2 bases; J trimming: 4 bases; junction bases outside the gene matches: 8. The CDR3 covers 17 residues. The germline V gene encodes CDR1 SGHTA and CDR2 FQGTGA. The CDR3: CASSLVPGTAYNSPLHF. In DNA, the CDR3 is TGTGCCAGCAGCTTAGTCCCCGGGACAGCGTATAATTCACCCCTCCACTTT.

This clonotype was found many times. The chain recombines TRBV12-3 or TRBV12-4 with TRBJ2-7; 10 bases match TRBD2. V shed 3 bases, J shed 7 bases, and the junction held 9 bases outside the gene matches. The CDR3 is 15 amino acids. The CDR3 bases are TGTGCCAGCAGTTTGGCAAGCGGGAGGGAGAGTGAGCAGTACTTC. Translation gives CASSLASGRESEQYF.

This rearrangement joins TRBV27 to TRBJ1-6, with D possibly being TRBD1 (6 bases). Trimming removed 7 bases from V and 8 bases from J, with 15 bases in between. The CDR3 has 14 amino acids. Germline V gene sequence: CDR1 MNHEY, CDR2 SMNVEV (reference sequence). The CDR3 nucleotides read TGTGCCAGCAAGACAGGCCCTTGGGATTCACCCCTCCACTTT. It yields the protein CASKTGPWDSPLHF.

The CDR3 loop is CASSLRSGYSYTF. The CDR3 nucleotides are TGTGCCAGCAGTTTAAGGTCAGGTTATAGCTACACCTTC. The J gene is TRBJ1-2, the V gene TRBV27; D unclear. Germline CDR1 reads MNHEY; CDR2 reads SMNVEV (reference sequence). V was cut by 2 bases and J by 9 bases, with 13 bases left in between. The CDR3 is 13 amino acids.

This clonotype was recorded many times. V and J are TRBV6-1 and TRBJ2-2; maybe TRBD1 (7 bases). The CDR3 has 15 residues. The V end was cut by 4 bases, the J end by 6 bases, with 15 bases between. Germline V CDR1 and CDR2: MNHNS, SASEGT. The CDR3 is CASSVGGQGAGELFF. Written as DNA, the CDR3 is TGTGCCAGCAGTGTAGGGGGGCAGGGGGCCGGGGAGCTGTTTTTT.

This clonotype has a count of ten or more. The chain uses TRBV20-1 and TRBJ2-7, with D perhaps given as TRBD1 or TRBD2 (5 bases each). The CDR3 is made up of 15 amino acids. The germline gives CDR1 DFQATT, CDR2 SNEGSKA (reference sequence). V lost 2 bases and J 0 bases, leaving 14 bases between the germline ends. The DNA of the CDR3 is TGCAGTGCTAGAACCGGGGCGGGTAGCTCCTACGAGCAGTACTTC. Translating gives CSARTGAGSSYEQYF.

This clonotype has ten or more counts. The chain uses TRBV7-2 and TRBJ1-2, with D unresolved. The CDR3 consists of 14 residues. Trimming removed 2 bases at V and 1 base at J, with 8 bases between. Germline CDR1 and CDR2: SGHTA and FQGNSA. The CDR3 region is CASSLRRNNYGYTF. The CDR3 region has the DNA TGTGCCAGCAGCTTACGCCGGAATAACTATGGCTACACCTTC.

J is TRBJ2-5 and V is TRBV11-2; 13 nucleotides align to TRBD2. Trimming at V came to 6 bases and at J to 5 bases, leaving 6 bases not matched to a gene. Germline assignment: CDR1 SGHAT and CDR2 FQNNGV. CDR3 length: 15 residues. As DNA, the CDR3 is TGTGCCAGCAGAACTAGCGGGAGGGCCTTTGAGACCCAGTACTTC. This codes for CASRTSGRAFETQYF.

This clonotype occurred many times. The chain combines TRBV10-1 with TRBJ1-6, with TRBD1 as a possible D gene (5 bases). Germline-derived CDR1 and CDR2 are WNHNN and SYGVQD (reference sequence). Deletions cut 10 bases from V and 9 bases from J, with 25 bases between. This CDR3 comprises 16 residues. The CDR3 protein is CAIPLGRGIFGSPLHF. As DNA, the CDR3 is TGCGCCATCCCCTTGGGCCGGGGGATCTTTGGTTCACCCCTCCACTTT.

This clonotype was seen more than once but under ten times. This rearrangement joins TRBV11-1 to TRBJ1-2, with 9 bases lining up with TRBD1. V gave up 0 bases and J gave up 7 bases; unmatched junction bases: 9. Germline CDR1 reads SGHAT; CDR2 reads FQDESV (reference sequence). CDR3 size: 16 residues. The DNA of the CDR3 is TGTGCCAGCAGCTTAGCGTACCGGGACAGGGAGTCTGGCTACACCTTC. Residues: CASSLAYRDRESGYTF. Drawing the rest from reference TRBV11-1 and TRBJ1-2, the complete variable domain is EAEVAQSPRYKITEKSQAVAFWCDPISGHATLYWYRQILGQGPELLVQFQDESVVDDSQLPKDRFSAERLKGVDSTLKIQPAELGDSAMYLCASSLAYRDRESGYTFGSGTRLTVV.